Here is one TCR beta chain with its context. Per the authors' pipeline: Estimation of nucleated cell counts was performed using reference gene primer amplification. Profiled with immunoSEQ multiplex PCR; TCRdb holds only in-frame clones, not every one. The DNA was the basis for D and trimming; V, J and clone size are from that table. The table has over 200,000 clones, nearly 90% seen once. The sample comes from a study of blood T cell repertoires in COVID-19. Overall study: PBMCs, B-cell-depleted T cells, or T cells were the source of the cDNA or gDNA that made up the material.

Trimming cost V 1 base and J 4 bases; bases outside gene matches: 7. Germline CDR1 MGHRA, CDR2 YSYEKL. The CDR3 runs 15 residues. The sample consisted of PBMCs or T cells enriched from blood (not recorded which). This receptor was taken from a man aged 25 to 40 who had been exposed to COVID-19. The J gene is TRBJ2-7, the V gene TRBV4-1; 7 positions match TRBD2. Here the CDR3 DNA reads TGCGCCAGCAGCCAAGTGGGTAGCGGGCCTTACGAGCAGTACTTC. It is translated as CASSQVGSGPYEQYF.